Shown below are 28 T cell receptor beta chains from a single sample sequenced in a study of blood T cells in healthy people across ages. The authors ran a second PCR of about 6 to 11 cycles using a sample-barcoded 5' primer and a J-beta primer mix. MiXCR, run by TCRdb on the 5' RACE reads, gives a single entry per CDR3 protein. This table has about 670,000 distinct CDR3 sequences, over 40% appearing once. Specimen: blood. These receptors were taken from a woman of 80 years or more in good health.

V gene TRBV5-1 combines with J gene TRBJ2-5; D might be TRBD2 (5 bases). This CDR3 has 16 residues. V was pared by 0 bases and J by 0 bases, with 12 bases between. In germline, CDR1 is SGHRS, CDR2 YFSETQ. The CDR3 nucleotides are TGCGCCAGCAGCTTGGCACTAGTTCCGTACCAAGAGACCCAGTACTTC. Its translation is CASSLALVPYQETQYF.

The V gene is TRBV5-1, the J gene TRBJ2-4, with 7 bases matching TRBD2. CDR3 size: 15 residues. Unmatched junction bases numbered 7, after V lost 1 base and J lost 6 bases. From germline, CDR1 is SGHRS and CDR2 YFSETQ. In nucleotides, the CDR3 is TGCGCCAGCAGCTTGACGGGGAGGGGAGGAAACATTCAGTACTTC. The encoded protein is CASSLTGRGGNIQYF. The full variable domain, rest sourced from reference TRBV5-1 and TRBJ2-4, is KAGVTQTPRYLIKTRGQQVTLSCSPISGHRSVSWYQQTPGQGLQFLFEYFSETQRNKGNFPGRFSGRQFSNSRSEMNVSTLELGDSALYLCASSLTGRGGNIQYFGAGTRLSVL.

In this sample, this clonotype turned up many times. The chain couples TRBV6-6 to TRBJ1-4; D gene ambiguous. The CDR3 loop spans 11 amino acids. Germline V gene sequence: CDR1 MNHNY, CDR2 SVGAGI (reference sequence). The V end lost 7 bases, the J end lost 12 bases, and 12 bases lay between the germline ends. This CDR3 reads CASTERDQLFF. The CDR3 DNA follows: TGTGCCAGCACTGAGAGGGATCAACTGTTTTTT.

Only a few counts were recorded for this clonotype. J is TRBJ2-3 and V is TRBV2, with D perhaps TRBD1 or TRBD2 (5 bases each). V was trimmed by 2 bases and J by 11 bases, leaving 11 bases between them. The CDR3 is made up of 12 amino acids. The V gene's germline CDR1 is SNHLY and CDR2 FYNNEI. The CDR3 loop reads CASSEIGTQQYF. The CDR3 DNA reads as TGTGCCAGCAGTGAAATAGGGACCCAGCAGTATTTT.

There are many counts of this clonotype. The rearrangement joins TRBV3-1 to TRBJ2-4, with 9 bases lining up with TRBD2. V was pared by 6 bases and J by 9 bases, with 12 bases of the junction left unmatched. The length of the CDR3 is 15 residues. Germline V lookup: CDR1 LGHDT, CDR2 YNNKEL (reference sequence). The CDR3 bases are TGTGCCAGCAGTCCCGAGGTTAGCGGGAGAGGCATTCAGTACTTC. Amino acids: CASSPEVSGRGIQYF.

For this clonotype: A much larger clone is a single base away; this may be a read error. This chain links TRBV20-1 with TRBJ2-7; D not certain. The CDR3 consists of 11 residues. The germline V gene encodes CDR1 DFQATT and CDR2 SNEGSKA (reference sequence). Trimming left V 6 bases short and J 7 bases short, with 13 bases between. CDR3 coding DNA: TGCAGTGCCCTCGACGGCAATGAGCAGTACTTC. It specifies CSALDGNEQYF.

This clonotype showed up just a few times. This chain connects TRBV7-9 to TRBJ2-5; 10 positions match TRBD2. Germline-derived CDR1 and CDR2 are SEHNR and FQNEAQ (reference sequence). J lost 3 bases, V lost 5 bases, and 3 bases had no gene match. CDR3 length: 14 amino acids. The CDR3 nucleotides are TGTGCCAGCAGCCACGGACTAGCGGAAGAGACCCAGTACTTC. Encoded protein: CASSHGLAEETQYF.

The chain employs TRBV6-1 and TRBJ1-2; D gene unclear. Germline V gene data show CDR1 as MNHNS and CDR2 as SASEGT. The CDR3 is 13 amino acids. Trimming cost V 3 bases and J 1 base, with 6 bases left between them. CDR3 sequence reads: CASSDGLNYGYTF. Written as DNA, the CDR3 is TGTGCCAGCAGTGACGGACTTAACTATGGCTACACCTTC.

About this clonotype: This could be a read error, since a much larger clone is one nucleotide away. This rearrangement joins TRBV12-3 or TRBV12-4 to TRBJ2-1; D is unclear. The CDR3 covers 12 residues. Trimming removed 7 bases from V and 9 bases from J, with 13 bases in between. The CDR3 DNA follows: TGTGCCAGCATTTTCCCGCTCGGTGAGCAGTTCTTC. Protein sequence: CASIFPLGEQFF.

The chain combines TRBV21-1 with TRBJ2-3; no check of the table's D call, TRBD2, against the DNA was made. TRBV21-1 is given as a pseudogene. The CDR3 has 15 residues. The CDR3 DNA is TGTGCCAGCAGGAAGTCACTGGGCAGAGCGGGTACGCAGTATTTT. Translated, it gives CASRKSLGRAGTQYF.

This chain joins TRBV6-1 and TRBJ1-1, with D unresolved. CDR3 length: 10 residues. CDR1 and CDR2 from the germline V gene are MNHNS and SASEGT. Trimming left V 1 base short and J 11 bases short, with 5 bases between. This chain's CDR3 is CASSEERAFF. CDR3 bases: TGTGCCAGCAGTGAAGAGCGGGCTTTCTTT.

This clonotype has more than one count but fewer than ten. The rearrangement joins TRBV24-1 to TRBJ2-3, with a possible D match to TRBD1 (6 bases). The germline gives CDR1 KGHDR, CDR2 SFDVKD. Deletions cut 0 bases from V and 4 bases from J, with 10 bases between. The CDR3 runs 15 residues. CDR3 nucleotides: TGTGCCACCAGTGATTTGGCCAGGGGTGCAGATACGCAGTATTTT. This gives the protein CATSDLARGADTQYF.

The rearrangement uses TRBV5-4 and TRBJ2-1, with D perhaps matching TRBD1 or TRBD2 (5 bases each). CDR1 and CDR2 (germline): SGHNT, YYREEE (reference sequence). The CDR3 has 14 amino acids. Trimming left V 3 bases short and J 8 bases short, with 15 bases between. The CDR3 DNA is TGTGCCAGCAGCTCGATTGGGGGTAGGGATGAGCAGTTCTTC. Its protein product is CASSSIGGRDEQFF.

In its sample, this clonotype was seen many times. J is TRBJ1-1 and V is TRBV7-2, with 9 bases identical to TRBD1. V was pared by 5 bases and J by 11 bases, with 6 bases of the junction left unmatched. Germline V lookup: CDR1 SGHTA, CDR2 FQGNSA. CDR3 length equals 12 residues. The chain's CDR3 is CASSLDRGRAFF. CDR3 nucleotide sequence: TGTGCCAGCAGCCTGGACAGGGGAAGGGCTTTCTTT. Full variable domain (rest looked up from reference TRBV7-2 and TRBJ1-1): GAGVSQSPSNKVTEKGKDVELRCDPISGHTALYWYRQSLGQGLEFLIYFQGNSAPDKSGLPSDRFSAERTGGSVSTLTIQRTQQEDSAVYLCASSLDRGRAFFGQGTRLTVV.

There are a few counts of this clonotype. This chain links TRBV24-1 with TRBJ2-3; 7 positions agree with TRBD2. Unmatched junction bases numbered 5, after V lost 3 bases and J lost 0 bases. CDR3 size: 16 residues. The germline CDR1 and CDR2 sequences are KGHDR and SFDVKD. The CDR3 loop is CATSDLKRDSTDTQYF. CDR3 nucleotide sequence: TGTGCCACCAGTGATCTAAAGCGGGACAGCACAGATACGCAGTATTTT.

V is TRBV18 and J is TRBJ2-1; 7 bases agree with TRBD2. Looked up from germline, CDR1 is KGHSH and CDR2 is LQKENI. The CDR3 contains 15 residues. Trimming cost V 6 bases and J 5 bases; bases outside gene matches: 10. CDR3 sequence: CASSQRTGGDNEQFF. CDR3 coding DNA: TGTGCCAGCTCCCAGAGGACGGGAGGAGACAATGAGCAGTTCTTC.

The chain has TRBV7-2 and TRBJ2-2; weak D call: TRBD2 (7 bases). The CDR3 runs 18 residues. V gave up 1 base and J gave up 5 bases, with 20 bases separating them. Per the germline V gene, CDR1 is SGHTA and CDR2 is FQGNSA. The CDR3, as DNA: TGTGCCAGCAGCTTAGAACGGGGGGCCGCAAAAGGGACCGGGGAGCTGTTTTTT. Protein sequence: CASSLERGAAKGTGELFF.

This clonotype was recorded a few times. The rearrangement uses TRBV3-1 and TRBJ2-1, with TRBD1 as a possible D gene (6 bases). The CDR3 has 15 residues. The germline V gene encodes CDR1 LGHDT and CDR2 YNNKEL (reference sequence). Trimming left V 0 bases short and J 3 bases short, with 9 bases between. The CDR3 nucleotides read TGTGCCAGCAGCCAAGATGGGACATACTACAATGAGCAGTTCTTC. It yields the protein CASSQDGTYYNEQFF.

V is TRBV27 and J is TRBJ2-1; 13 bases map to TRBD2. The CDR3 totals 17 residues. The V gene's germline CDR1 is MNHEY and CDR2 SMNVEV (reference sequence). Trimming cost V 2 bases and J 7 bases; bases outside gene matches: 8. CDR3 residues: CASSLTPGLAGANEQFF. The CDR3 nucleotides read TGTGCCAGCAGTTTAACCCCCGGACTAGCGGGAGCTAATGAGCAGTTCTTC.

V gene TRBV4-1 combines with J gene TRBJ2-4, with D unresolved. The DNA end favors TRBJ2-7, so the J call may be wrong. CDR1 is MGHRA, CDR2 YSYEKL, per germline. The CDR3 length is 16 residues. The CDR3 DNA is TGCGCCAGCAGCCAAGAGTCCGGATTCACCGAATACGAGCAGTACTTC. Translated: CASSQESGFTEYEQYF.

The chain has TRBV27 and TRBJ2-3; TRBD1 might be the D (6 bases). This CDR3 spans 16 amino acids. Germline lookup yields CDR1 MNHEY and CDR2 SMNVEV (reference sequence). V lost 4 bases to trimming and J lost 2 bases, with 16 bases between them. In DNA, the CDR3 is TGTGCCAGCAGTTCTAGACAGGCGATACTCACAGATACGCAGTATTTT. Translated: CASSSRQAILTDTQYF.

The chain is built from TRBV3-1 and TRBJ2-1, with D uncertain. The V gene lost 1 base and the J gene lost 0 bases, with 10 bases spanning the gap. Per germline, CDR1 LGHDT and CDR2 YNNKEL (reference sequence). The CDR3 extends over 16 amino acids. CDR3 nucleotide sequence: TGTGCCAGCAGCCAAGGCACGCTTCCCTCCTACAATGAGCAGTTCTTC. This sequence encodes CASSQGTLPSYNEQFF.

The J gene is TRBJ2-5, the V gene TRBV6-6; the match to TRBD1 covers 11 bases. V shed 6 bases and J 11 bases; nucleotides not matched to a gene: 11. CDR1 and CDR2 from the germline V gene are MNHNY and SVGAGI (reference sequence). The CDR3 loop spans 14 amino acids. CDR3 sequence (DNA): TGTGCCAGCAGGAGGGACAGGGGGTATGATGAGCAGTACTTC. Its translation: CASRRDRGYDEQYF.

In this sample, this clonotype turned up many times. This chain links TRBV20-1 with TRBJ2-1; 10 bases fit TRBD2. Germline CDR1 DFQATT, CDR2 SNEGSKA (reference sequence). The trim removed 5 bases at V and 3 bases at J, leaving 4 bases unmatched. There are 14 residues in the CDR3. As DNA, the CDR3 is TGCAGTGCTCCCAGCGGGGGGGACTACAATGAGCAGTTCTTC. Translated, it gives CSAPSGGDYNEQFF.

V is TRBV7-2 and J is TRBJ2-7, with TRBD2 matching over 7 bases. This CDR3 is built from 16 residues. Germline CDR1 is SGHTA and CDR2 is FQGNSA. The junction had 15 bases not matched to a gene; V was cut back by 7 bases and J by 3 bases. The CDR3 DNA reads as TGTGCCAGCAACAAAAGGGCACTAGCGTATAACTACGAGCAGTACTTC. Its protein is CASNKRALAYNYEQYF.

The rearrangement uses TRBV5-1 and TRBJ2-1; maybe TRBD2 (5 bases). This CDR3 comprises 13 residues. The germline V and J ends were trimmed by 0 bases and 15 bases, with 16 bases remaining between them. Per the germline V gene, CDR1 is SGHRS and CDR2 is YFSETQ. Here the CDR3 reads CASSLERASLTFF. Here the CDR3 DNA reads TGCGCCAGCAGCTTGGAGAGGGCCAGCTTGACGTTCTTC. Full variable domain (remainder filled in from reference TRBV5-1 and TRBJ2-1): KAGVTQTPRYLIKTRGQQVTLSCSPISGHRSVSWYQQTPGQGLQFLFEYFSETQRNKGNFPGRFSGRQFSNSRSEMNVSTLELGDSALYLCASSLERASLTFFGPGTRLTVL.

This clonotype was counted between two and nine times. The chain is built from TRBV20-1 and TRBJ2-3, with D unresolved. Trimming shortened V by 1 base and J by 4 bases, and 12 bases separated the two germline ends. The CDR3 spans 14 residues. Germline CDR1 reads DFQATT; CDR2 reads SNEGSKA (reference sequence). Here the CDR3 reads CSARVPRLPDTQYF. Written as DNA, the CDR3 is TGCAGTGCTAGAGTTCCGAGACTTCCAGATACGCAGTATTTT.

Points on this clonotype: With a much larger clone just one base away, this may be a read error. This sequence joins TRBV27 and TRBJ2-1; D perhaps matches TRBD1 (6 bases). The assigned J gene may be wrong: the sequence end matches TRBJ2-7 better. The CDR3 has 16 amino acids. Germline CDR1 is MNHEY and CDR2 is SMNVEV (reference sequence). This CDR3 reads CASKDNVRQAYNEQYF. CDR3 sequence (DNA): TGTGCCAGCAAAGACAACGTCCGACAGGCCTACAATGAGCAGTACTTC.